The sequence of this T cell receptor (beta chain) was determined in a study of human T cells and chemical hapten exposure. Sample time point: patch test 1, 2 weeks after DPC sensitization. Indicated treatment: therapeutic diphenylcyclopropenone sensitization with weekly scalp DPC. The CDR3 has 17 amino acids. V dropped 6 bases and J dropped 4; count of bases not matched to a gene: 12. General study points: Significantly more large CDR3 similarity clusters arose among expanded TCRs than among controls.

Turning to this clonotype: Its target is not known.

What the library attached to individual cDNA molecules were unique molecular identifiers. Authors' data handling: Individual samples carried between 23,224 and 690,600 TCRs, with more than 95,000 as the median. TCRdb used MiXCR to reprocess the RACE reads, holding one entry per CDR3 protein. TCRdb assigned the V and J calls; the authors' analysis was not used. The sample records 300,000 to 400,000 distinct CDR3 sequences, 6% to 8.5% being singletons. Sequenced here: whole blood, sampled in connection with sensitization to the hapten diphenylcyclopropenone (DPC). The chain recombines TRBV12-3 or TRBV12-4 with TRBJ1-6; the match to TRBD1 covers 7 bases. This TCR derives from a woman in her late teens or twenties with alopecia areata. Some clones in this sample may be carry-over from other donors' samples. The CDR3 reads CASRMTGSRYYNSPLHF. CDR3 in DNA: TGTGCCAGCAGGATGACAGGGTCGAGATATTATAATTCACCCCTCCACTTT.